The 22 T cell receptor beta chains below were found in one sample sequenced in a study of blood T cells in healthy people across ages. Sample-barcoded 5' priming and a J-beta primer mix drove a second PCR of 7 to 11 cycles. TCRdb fed the 5' RACE reads into MiXCR, producing one record per CDR3 protein. Of more than 450,000 distinct CDR3 sequences detected, 25% to 35% appear once; the ten largest clones hold approximately 3.3%. The same specimen was also included in a second study, on T cells of mothers and their children.

Material for sequencing was blood. The receptors originated from a boy younger than 10 in good health.

The rearrangement uses TRBV12-3 or TRBV12-4 and TRBJ2-1; no definite D call. CDR3 size: 12 residues. V was trimmed by 2 bases and J by 10 bases, leaving 9 bases between them. In DNA form, the CDR3 reads TGTGCCAGCAGTTTACTAGAAATCGAGCAGTTCTTC. Its protein product is CASSLLEIEQFF.

The genes are TRBV3-1 and TRBJ2-5; a weak D match, TRBD2 (5 bases). CDR1 is LGHDT, CDR2 YNNKEL, per germline (reference sequence). V was clipped by 0 bases and J by 5 bases, with 16 bases between them. The CDR3 runs to 16 residues. The CDR3 reads CASSQDRRLAWETQYF. The DNA for the CDR3 is TGTGCCAGCAGCCAAGATAGGCGTCTAGCCTGGGAGACCCAGTACTTC.

The gene calls are TRBV5-1 and TRBJ1-1, with TRBD1 identical over 9 bases. V gave up 0 bases and J gave up 11 bases; unmatched junction bases: 8. CDR3 size: 14 residues. The germline CDR1 and CDR2 sequences are SGHRS and YFSETQ. Written as DNA, the CDR3 is TGCGCCAGCAGCTTGGAGTCCCGGGACAGGGATGCTTTCTTT. Translating gives CASSLESRDRDAFF.

The V and J genes are TRBV18 and TRBJ1-2; TRBD1 might be the D (6 bases). V was shortened by 3 bases and J by 6 bases, with 8 bases between the two germline ends. The germline CDR1 and CDR2 sequences are KGHSH and LQKENI. This CDR3 has 12 residues. The CDR3 sequence is CASSPGTNGYTF. The CDR3 region has the DNA TGTGCCAGCTCACCGGGGACAAATGGCTACACCTTC.

This clonotype was detected a few times. CDR3 DNA: TGTGCCAGCAGAGACAGCAAAGAGACCCAGTACTTC. Translating gives CASRDSKETQYF. This chain links TRBV7-9 with TRBJ2-5; the D gene is possibly TRBD1 (5 bases). CDR1 is SEHNR and CDR2 is FQNEAQ in the germline V gene (reference sequence). This CDR3 comprises 12 residues. Trimming stripped 6 bases from V and 3 bases from J, with 8 bases between.

In this sample, this clonotype turned up many times. The rearrangement joins TRBV7-6 to TRBJ2-5; D uncertain. The CDR3 runs 15 residues. Trimming shortened V by 0 bases and J by 1 base, and 9 bases separated the two germline ends. CDR1 and CDR2 from the germline V gene are SGHVS and FNYEAQ. CDR3: CASSLAGRGQETQYF. CDR3 bases: TGTGCCAGCAGCTTAGCAGGGCGCGGCCAAGAGACCCAGTACTTC.

This chain joins TRBV20-1 and TRBJ1-1, with 7 bases lining up with TRBD1. The V gene end was trimmed by 2 bases and the J gene end by 3 bases; junction bases not matched to a gene: 3. The CDR3 is made up of 13 amino acids. Germline loops: CDR1 DFQATT, CDR2 SNEGSKA (reference sequence). The CDR3 protein is CSARHRGDTEAFF. The CDR3 DNA follows: TGCAGTGCTAGACACAGGGGCGACACTGAAGCTTTCTTT.

This clonotype appeared a few times. The chain employs TRBV12-3 or TRBV12-4 and TRBJ2-1, with TRBD2 identical over 9 bases. Trimming cost V 2 bases and J 5 bases; bases outside gene matches: 4. The CDR3 length is 15 residues. CDR3 protein: CASSLRPSGDNEQFF. CDR3 in DNA: TGTGCCAGCAGTTTACGTCCTAGCGGGGACAATGAGCAGTTCTTC.

The chain couples TRBV29-1 to TRBJ2-7, with 11 bases identical to TRBD2. This CDR3 has 12 amino acids. Germline V CDR1 and CDR2: SQVTM, ANQGSEA. V trimming: 6 bases; J trimming: 6 bases; junction bases outside the gene matches: 4. The CDR3 region is CSVGGLAVEQYF. CDR3 coding DNA: TGCAGCGTGGGGGGACTAGCGGTCGAGCAGTACTTC.

The rearrangement uses TRBV19 and TRBJ2-1, with 8 nucleotides matching TRBD2. CDR1 is LNHDA and CDR2 is SQIVND in the germline V gene (reference sequence). CDR3 length: 14 amino acids. The V and J ends lost 3 bases and 12 bases, in that order; junction bases with no gene match: 10. CDR3 sequence reads: CASSMGLGPWGQFF. The CDR3 DNA reads as TGTGCCAGTAGTATGGGACTAGGACCGTGGGGGCAGTTCTTC.

This chain links TRBV25-1 with TRBJ2-3, with 10 bases identical to TRBD2. The V segment lost 7 bases and the J segment 6 bases; nucleotides outside the gene matches: 7. The CDR3 has 14 amino acids. The germline CDR1 and CDR2 sequences are MGHDK and SYGVNS. The CDR3 sequence is CASIVSGGADTQYF. The CDR3 DNA reads as TGTGCCAGCATAGTGAGCGGGGGGGCCGATACGCAGTATTTT.

Only a few counts were recorded for this clonotype. The chain combines TRBV5-1 with TRBJ1-3; D is unclear. This CDR3 is built from 16 residues. CDR1 and CDR2 from the germline V gene are SGHRS and YFSETQ. Trimming stripped 0 bases from V and 1 base from J, with 11 bases between. The CDR3 spells CASSLEAVPSGNTIYF. The CDR3 DNA reads TGCGCCAGCAGCTTGGAGGCAGTACCTTCTGGAAACACCATATATTTT. Full variable domain (remainder filled in from reference TRBV5-1 and TRBJ1-3): KAGVTQTPRYLIKTRGQQVTLSCSPISGHRSVSWYQQTPGQGLQFLFEYFSETQRNKGNFPGRFSGRQFSNSRSEMNVSTLELGDSALYLCASSLEAVPSGNTIYFGEGSWLTVV.

In its sample, this clonotype was seen a few times. This rearrangement joins TRBV7-9 to TRBJ2-5; D gene ambiguous. The J call may be mistaken, given a closer DNA end match to TRBJ2-7. Germline V CDR1 and CDR2: SEHNR, FQNEAQ (reference sequence). There are 17 residues in the CDR3. CDR3 sequence (DNA): TGTGCCAGCAGCGGCAGTGGTGGGTCCCGATCAACCTACGAGCAGTACTTC. It is translated as CASSGSGGSRSTYEQYF.

This clonotype was seen repeatedly, ten times or more. The rearrangement uses TRBV5-1 and TRBJ1-2; a weak D match, TRBD1 (6 bases). CDR1 is SGHRS, CDR2 YFSETQ, per germline. V was trimmed by 0 bases and J by 6 bases, leaving 9 bases between them. The CDR3 is 13 amino acids. DNA of the CDR3: TGCGCCAGCAGCTTGGCCAGGGGAGATGGCTACACCTTC. Translation gives CASSLARGDGYTF.

This clonotype was detected only a few times. The chain is built from TRBV7-2 and TRBJ2-7; 14 bases align to TRBD2. The CDR3 is made up of 17 amino acids. Trimming cost V 4 bases and J 4 bases; bases outside gene matches: 9. The germline V gene has CDR1 SGHTA and CDR2 FQGNSA. CDR3 in DNA: TGTGCCAGCAGCTCAAGACTAGCGGGAGGGGTGGGTTACGAGCAGTACTTC. Protein sequence: CASSSRLAGGVGYEQYF.

This clonotype was seen ten or more times. The V and J genes are TRBV12-3 or TRBV12-4 and TRBJ2-2, with 8 bases lining up with TRBD2. Trimming took 3 bases from V and 0 from J; bases not matched to a gene: 0. The CDR3 runs to 15 residues. The CDR3 protein is CASSLGLANTGELFF. The CDR3 DNA reads as TGTGCCAGCAGTTTGGGACTAGCGAACACCGGGGAGCTGTTTTTT.

V is TRBV12-5 and J is TRBJ2-7; D could derive from TRBD1 or TRBD2 (6 bases each). This CDR3 contains 13 residues. V lost 5 bases, J lost 6 bases, and 14 bases lay in between. Germline CDR1 and CDR2: LGHNT and FRNRAP. CDR3 region: CASGAEGGTEQYF. Written as DNA, the CDR3 is TGTGCTAGTGGTGCCGAGGGGGGCACCGAGCAGTACTTC.

The table lists this clonotype with a few counts. The chain has TRBV5-4 and TRBJ1-4, with a weak D call TRBD1 (5 bases). The ends were cut back, 4 bases at V and 8 bases at J, with 18 bases in the middle. The CDR3 totals 15 residues. Germline V gene lookup returns CDR1 SGHNT and CDR2 YYREEE (reference sequence). The CDR3 DNA reads as TGTGCCAGCAGCCCGGATGGGGGAGGTCGCGAAAAACTGTTTTTT. It is translated as CASSPDGGGREKLFF.

CDR3 protein: CSAREPTDYTEAFF. The CDR3 region has the DNA TGCAGTGCTAGAGAACCGACAGACTACACTGAAGCTTTCTTT. The chain recombines TRBV20-1 with TRBJ1-1, with a weak D call TRBD1 (5 bases). From germline, CDR1 is DFQATT and CDR2 SNEGSKA (reference sequence). Trimming removed 0 bases from V and 3 bases from J, with 11 bases in between. This CDR3 contains 14 residues.

The genes are TRBV30 and TRBJ2-7; the D is unclear. With 7 bases removed from V and 6 bases from J, the gap between germline ends came to 19 bases. Germline lookup yields CDR1 GTSNPN and CDR2 SVGIG (reference sequence). The CDR3 totals 13 residues. The CDR3 sequence is CASNRVSAFEQYF. The CDR3 bases are TGTGCCTCAAACCGGGTCTCAGCCTTCGAGCAGTACTTC.

In this sample, this clonotype turned up many times. V gene TRBV18 combines with J gene TRBJ1-2; TRBD1 is a possible D gene (5 bases). The ends were cut back, 6 bases at V and 2 bases at J, with 10 bases in the middle. This CDR3 spans 13 amino acids. CDR1 is KGHSH and CDR2 is LQKENI in the germline V gene. CDR3 in amino acids: CASSDGANYGYTF. The CDR3 DNA reads as TGTGCCAGCTCCGACGGGGCGAACTATGGCTACACCTTC.

The chain employs TRBV20-1 and TRBJ2-1; 15 bases match TRBD2. Trimming at V came to 6 bases and at J to 0 bases, leaving 3 bases not matched to a gene. The V gene's germline CDR1 is DFQATT and CDR2 SNEGSKA (reference sequence). The CDR3 is 16 residues long. The CDR3 is CSAGTSGGSSYNEQFF. The DNA of the CDR3 is TGCAGTGCCGGGACTAGCGGGGGGAGCTCCTACAATGAGCAGTTCTTC.